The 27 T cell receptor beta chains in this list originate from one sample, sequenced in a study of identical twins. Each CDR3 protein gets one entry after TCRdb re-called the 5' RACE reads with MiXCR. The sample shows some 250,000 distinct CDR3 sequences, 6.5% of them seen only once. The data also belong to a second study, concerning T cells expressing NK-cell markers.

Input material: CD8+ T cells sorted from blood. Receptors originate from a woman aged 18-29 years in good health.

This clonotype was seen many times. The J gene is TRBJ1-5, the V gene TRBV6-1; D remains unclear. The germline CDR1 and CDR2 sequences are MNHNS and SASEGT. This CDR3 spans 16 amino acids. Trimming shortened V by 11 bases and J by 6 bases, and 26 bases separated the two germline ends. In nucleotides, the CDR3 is TGTGCCGGCTCTCCCAGGCAGTCGGGTGAGATTCAGCCCCAGCATTTT. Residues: CAGSPRQSGEIQPQHF.

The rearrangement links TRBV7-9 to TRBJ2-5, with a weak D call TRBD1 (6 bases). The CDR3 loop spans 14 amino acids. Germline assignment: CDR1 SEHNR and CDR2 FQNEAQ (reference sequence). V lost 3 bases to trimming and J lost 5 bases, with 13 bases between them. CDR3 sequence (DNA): TGTGCCAGCAGCTTGCCACAGGGTGGGGAGACCCAGTACTTC. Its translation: CASSLPQGGETQYF.

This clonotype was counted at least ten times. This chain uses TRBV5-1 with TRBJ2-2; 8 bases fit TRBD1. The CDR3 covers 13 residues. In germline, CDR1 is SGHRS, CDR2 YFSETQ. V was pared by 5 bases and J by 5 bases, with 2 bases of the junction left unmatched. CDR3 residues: CASSWTGTGELFF. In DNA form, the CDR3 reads TGCGCCAGCAGTTGGACAGGGACCGGGGAGCTGTTTTTT.

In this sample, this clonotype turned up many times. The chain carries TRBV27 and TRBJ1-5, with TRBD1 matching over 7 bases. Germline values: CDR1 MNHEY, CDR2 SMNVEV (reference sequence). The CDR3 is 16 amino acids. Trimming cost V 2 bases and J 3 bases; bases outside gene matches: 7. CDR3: CASSLAGGRNNQPQHF. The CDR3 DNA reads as TGTGCCAGCAGTTTAGCAGGGGGAAGAAACAATCAGCCCCAGCATTTT.

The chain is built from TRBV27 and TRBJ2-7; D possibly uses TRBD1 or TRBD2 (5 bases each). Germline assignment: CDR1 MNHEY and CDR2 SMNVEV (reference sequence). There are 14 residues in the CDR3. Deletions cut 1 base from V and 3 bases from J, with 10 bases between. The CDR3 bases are TGTGCCAGCAGTTTATGGGGACCGGACTACGAGCAGTACTTC. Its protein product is CASSLWGPDYEQYF.

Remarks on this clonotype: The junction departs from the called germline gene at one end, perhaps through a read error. Written as DNA, the CDR3 is TGTGCCACCAGCCGAGACCGGGCTTTGAACACTGAAGCTTTCTTT. Amino acid sequence: CATSRDRALNTEAFF. The chain carries TRBV15 and TRBJ1-1; no reliable D call. The CDR3 sequence is 15 residues long. Germline loops: CDR1 LNHNV, CDR2 YYDKDF (reference sequence).

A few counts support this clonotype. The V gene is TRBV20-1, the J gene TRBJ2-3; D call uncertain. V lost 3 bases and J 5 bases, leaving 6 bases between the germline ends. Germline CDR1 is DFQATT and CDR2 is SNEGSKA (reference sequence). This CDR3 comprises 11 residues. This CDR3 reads CSARKVDTQYF. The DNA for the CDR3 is TGCAGTGCTAGGAAAGTAGATACGCAGTATTTT.

The chain's CDR3 is CASSATTGSNSPLHF. DNA for the CDR3: TGTGCCAGCAGCGCCACCACAGGGAGTAATTCACCCCTCCACTTT. The chain couples TRBV9 to TRBJ1-6; weak D call: TRBD1 (6 bases). V gave up 3 bases and J gave up 6 bases, with 13 bases separating them. The CDR3 sequence is 15 residues long. Germline V gene sequence: CDR1 SGDLS, CDR2 YYNGEE.

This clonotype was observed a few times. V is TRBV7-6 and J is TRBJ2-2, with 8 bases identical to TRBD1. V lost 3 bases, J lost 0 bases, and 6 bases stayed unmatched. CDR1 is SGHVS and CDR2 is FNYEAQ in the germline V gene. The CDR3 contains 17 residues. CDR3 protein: CASSFPGGRSNTGELFF. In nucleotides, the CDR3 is TGTGCCAGCAGCTTCCCAGGGGGCCGATCGAACACCGGGGAGCTGTTTTTT.

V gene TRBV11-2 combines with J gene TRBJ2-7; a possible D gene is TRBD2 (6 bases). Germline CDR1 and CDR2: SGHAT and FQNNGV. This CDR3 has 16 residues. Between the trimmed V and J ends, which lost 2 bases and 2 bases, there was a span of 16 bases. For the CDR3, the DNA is TGTGCCAGCAGCTTATTTATAGGAGGGAAGGCCTACGAGCAGTACTTC. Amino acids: CASSLFIGGKAYEQYF. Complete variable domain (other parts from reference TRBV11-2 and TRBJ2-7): EAGVAQSPRYKIIEKRQSVAFWCNPISGHATLYWYQQILGQGPKLLIQFQNNGVVDDSQLPKDRFSAERLKGVDSTLKIQPAKLEDSAVYLCASSLFIGGKAYEQYFGPGTRLTVT.

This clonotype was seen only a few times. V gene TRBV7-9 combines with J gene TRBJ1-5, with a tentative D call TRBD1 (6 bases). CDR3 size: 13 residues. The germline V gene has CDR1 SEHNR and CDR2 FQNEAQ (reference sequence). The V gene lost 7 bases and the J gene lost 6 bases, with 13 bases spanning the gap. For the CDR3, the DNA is TGTGCCAGCACCAAAGGGGGAGGTCAGCCCCAGCATTTT. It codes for CASTKGGGQPQHF.

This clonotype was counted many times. This chain's CDR3 is CSVEDLHPDLTYNEQFF. DNA for the CDR3: TGCAGCGTTGAAGATCTCCACCCGGACCTCACCTACAATGAGCAGTTCTTC. The chain joins TRBV29-1 to TRBJ2-1; D uncertain. Trimming removed 0 bases from V and 2 bases from J, with 17 bases in between. Germline CDR1 reads SQVTM; CDR2 reads ANQGSEA. The CDR3 runs to 17 residues.

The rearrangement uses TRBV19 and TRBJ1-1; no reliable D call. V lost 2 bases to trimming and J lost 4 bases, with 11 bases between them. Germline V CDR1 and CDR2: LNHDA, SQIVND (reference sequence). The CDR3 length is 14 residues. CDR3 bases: TGTGCCAGTAGTATACAGGCAGGAGGCACTGAAGCTTTCTTT. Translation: CASSIQAGGTEAFF.

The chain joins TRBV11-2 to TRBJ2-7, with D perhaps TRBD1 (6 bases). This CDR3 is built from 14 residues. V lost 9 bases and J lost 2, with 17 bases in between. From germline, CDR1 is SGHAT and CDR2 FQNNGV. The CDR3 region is CASNRDSPPYEQYF. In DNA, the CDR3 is TGTGCCAGTAACAGGGATAGTCCCCCCTACGAGCAGTACTTC.

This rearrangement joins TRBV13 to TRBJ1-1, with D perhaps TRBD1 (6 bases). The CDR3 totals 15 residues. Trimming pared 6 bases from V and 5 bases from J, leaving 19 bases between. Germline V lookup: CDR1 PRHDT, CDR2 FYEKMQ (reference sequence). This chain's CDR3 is CASSKQGGRKTEAFF. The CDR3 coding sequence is TGTGCCAGCAGTAAACAGGGAGGGCGGAAAACTGAAGCTTTCTTT.

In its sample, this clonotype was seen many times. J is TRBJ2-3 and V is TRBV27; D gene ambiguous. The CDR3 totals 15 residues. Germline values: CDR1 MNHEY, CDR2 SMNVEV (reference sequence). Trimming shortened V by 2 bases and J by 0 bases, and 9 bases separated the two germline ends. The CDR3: CASSLGSSSTDTQYF. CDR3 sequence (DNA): TGTGCCAGCAGTTTAGGCAGTTCTAGCACAGATACGCAGTATTTT.

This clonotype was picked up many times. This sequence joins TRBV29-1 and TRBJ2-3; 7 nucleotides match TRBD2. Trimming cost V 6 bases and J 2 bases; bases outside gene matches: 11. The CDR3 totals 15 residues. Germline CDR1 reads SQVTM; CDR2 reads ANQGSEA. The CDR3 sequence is CSVTLRGENTDTQYF. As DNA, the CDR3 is TGCAGCGTCACCCTACGGGGGGAAAACACAGATACGCAGTATTTT.

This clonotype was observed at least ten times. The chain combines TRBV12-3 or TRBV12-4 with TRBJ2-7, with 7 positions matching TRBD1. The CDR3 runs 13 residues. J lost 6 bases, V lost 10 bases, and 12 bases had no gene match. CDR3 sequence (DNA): TGTGCCATTCGTAAGACAGGGAAGGGCGAGCAGTACTTC. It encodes CAIRKTGKGEQYF.

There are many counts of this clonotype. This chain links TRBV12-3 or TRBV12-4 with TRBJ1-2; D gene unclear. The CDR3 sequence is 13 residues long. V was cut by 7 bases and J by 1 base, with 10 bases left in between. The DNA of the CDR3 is TGTGCCAGCAACACTGGACTTAACTATGGCTACACCTTC. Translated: CASNTGLNYGYTF.

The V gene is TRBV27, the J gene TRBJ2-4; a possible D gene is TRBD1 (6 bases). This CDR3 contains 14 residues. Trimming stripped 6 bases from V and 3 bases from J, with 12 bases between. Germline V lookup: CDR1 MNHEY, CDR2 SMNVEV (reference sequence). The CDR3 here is CASSPWDNKNIQYF. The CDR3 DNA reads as TGTGCCAGCAGCCCCTGGGACAACAAAAACATTCAGTACTTC.

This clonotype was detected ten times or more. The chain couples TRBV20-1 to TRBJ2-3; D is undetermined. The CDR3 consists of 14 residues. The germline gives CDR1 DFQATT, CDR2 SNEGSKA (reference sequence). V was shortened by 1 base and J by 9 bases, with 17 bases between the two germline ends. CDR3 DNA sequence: TGCAGTGCTAGAGCCGTCCGAGGCCCCGCGACGCAGTATTTT. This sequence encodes CSARAVRGPATQYF.

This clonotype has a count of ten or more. The CDR3 DNA is TGTGCCAGCAGCTCGCTAGCGGGGGCCACAGATACGCAGTATTTT. It codes for CASSSLAGATDTQYF. The J gene is TRBJ2-3, the V gene TRBV12-3 or TRBV12-4; 10 nucleotides line up with TRBD2. V lost 6 bases, J lost 2 bases, and 5 bases stayed unmatched. The CDR3 runs 15 residues.

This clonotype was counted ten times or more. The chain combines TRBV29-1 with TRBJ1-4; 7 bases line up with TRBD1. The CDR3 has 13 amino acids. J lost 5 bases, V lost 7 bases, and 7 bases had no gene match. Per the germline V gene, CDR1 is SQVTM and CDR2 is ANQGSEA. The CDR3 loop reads CSAQDRRNEKLFF. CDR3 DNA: TGCAGCGCCCAGGACAGGCGAAATGAAAAACTGTTTTTT.

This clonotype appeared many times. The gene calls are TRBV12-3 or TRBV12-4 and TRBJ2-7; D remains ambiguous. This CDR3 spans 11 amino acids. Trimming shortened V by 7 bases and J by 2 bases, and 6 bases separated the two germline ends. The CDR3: CASKIAYEQYF. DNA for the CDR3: TGTGCCAGCAAAATCGCCTACGAGCAGTACTTC.

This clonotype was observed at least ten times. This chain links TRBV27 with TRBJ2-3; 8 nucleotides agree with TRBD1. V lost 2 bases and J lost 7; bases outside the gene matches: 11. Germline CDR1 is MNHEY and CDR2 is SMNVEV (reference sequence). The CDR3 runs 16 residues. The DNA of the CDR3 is TGTGCCAGCAGTTTAGTCCCCAGGGGGCGCTTGAATACGCAGTATTTT. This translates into CASSLVPRGRLNTQYF.

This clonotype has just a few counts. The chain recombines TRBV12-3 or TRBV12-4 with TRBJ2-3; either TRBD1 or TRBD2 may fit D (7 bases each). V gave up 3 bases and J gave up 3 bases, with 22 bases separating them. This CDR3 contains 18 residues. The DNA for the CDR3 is TGTGCCAGCAGTTTGGTTGTTTTACGACAGGGAGGGACAGATACGCAGTATTTT. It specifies CASSLVVLRQGGTDTQYF.

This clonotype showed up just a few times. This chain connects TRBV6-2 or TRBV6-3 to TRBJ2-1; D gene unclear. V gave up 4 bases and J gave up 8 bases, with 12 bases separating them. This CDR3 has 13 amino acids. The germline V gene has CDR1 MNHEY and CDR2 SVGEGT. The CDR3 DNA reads TGTGCCAGCAGTTTTTTTACCGGCGATGAGCAGTTCTTC. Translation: CASSFFTGDEQFF.